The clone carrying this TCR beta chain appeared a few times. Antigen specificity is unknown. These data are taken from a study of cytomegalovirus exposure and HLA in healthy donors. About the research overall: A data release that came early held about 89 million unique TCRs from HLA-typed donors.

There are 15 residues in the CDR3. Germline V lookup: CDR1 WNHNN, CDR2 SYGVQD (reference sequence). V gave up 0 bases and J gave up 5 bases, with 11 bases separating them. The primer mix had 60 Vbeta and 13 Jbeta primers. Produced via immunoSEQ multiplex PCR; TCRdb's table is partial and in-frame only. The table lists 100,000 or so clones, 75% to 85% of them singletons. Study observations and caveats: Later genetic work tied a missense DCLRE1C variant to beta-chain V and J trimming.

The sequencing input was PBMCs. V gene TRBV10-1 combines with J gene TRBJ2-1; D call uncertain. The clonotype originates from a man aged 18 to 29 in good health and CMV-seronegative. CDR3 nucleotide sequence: TGCGCCAGCAGTGAGTCGAAAACTACTGACAATGAGCAGTTCTTC. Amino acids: CASSESKTTDNEQFF.